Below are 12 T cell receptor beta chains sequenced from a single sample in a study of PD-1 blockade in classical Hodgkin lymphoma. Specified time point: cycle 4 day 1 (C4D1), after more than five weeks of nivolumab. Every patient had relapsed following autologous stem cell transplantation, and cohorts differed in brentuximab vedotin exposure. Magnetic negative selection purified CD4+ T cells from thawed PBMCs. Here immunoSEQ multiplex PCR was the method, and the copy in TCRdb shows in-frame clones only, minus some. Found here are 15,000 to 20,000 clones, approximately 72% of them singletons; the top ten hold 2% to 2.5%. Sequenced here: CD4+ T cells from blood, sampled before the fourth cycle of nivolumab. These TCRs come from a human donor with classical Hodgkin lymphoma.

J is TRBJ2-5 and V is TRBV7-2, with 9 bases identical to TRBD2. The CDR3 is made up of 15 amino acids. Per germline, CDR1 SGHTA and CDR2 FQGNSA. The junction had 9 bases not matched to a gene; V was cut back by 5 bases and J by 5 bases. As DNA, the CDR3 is TGTGCCAGCAGCCGAGGGGGACTAGCCCGCGAGACCCAGTACTTC. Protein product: CASSRGGLARETQYF.

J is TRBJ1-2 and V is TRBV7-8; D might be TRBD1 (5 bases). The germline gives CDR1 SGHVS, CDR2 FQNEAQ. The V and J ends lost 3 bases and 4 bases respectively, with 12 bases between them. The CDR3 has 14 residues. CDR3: CASSFGTAPYGYTF. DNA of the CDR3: TGTGCCAGCAGCTTTGGGACTGCCCCCTATGGCTACACCTTC.

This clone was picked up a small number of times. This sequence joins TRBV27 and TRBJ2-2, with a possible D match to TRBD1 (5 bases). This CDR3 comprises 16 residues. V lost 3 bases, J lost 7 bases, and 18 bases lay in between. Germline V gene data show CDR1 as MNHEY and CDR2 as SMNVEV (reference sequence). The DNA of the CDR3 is TGTGCCAGCAGTTTTCTCGACCCGACAGTTAGCGGGGAGCTGTTTTTT. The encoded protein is CASSFLDPTVSGELFF.

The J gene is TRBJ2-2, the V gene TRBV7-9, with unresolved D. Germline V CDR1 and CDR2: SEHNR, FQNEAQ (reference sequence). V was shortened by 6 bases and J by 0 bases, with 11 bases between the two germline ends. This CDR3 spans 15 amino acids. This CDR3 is CASRPDRTNTGELFF. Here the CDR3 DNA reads TGTGCCAGCAGACCGGACCGAACGAACACCGGGGAGCTGTTTTTT.

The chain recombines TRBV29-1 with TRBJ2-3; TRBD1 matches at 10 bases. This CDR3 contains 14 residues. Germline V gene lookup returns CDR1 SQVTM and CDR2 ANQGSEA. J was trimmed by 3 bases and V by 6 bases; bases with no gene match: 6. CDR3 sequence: CSVNGQGVTDTQYF. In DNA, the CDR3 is TGCAGCGTAAATGGACAGGGGGTGACAGATACGCAGTATTTT.

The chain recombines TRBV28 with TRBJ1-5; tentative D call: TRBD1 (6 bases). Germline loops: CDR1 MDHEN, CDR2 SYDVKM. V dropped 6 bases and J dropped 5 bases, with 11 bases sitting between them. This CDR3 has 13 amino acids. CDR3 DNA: TGTGCCAGCAGCCCACACAGGGATCAGCCCCAGCATTTT. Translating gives CASSPHRDQPQHF.

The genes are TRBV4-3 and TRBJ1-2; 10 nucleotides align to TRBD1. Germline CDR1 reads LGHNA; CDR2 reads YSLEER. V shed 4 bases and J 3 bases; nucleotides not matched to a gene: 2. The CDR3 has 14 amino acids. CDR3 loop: CASSPGQGYYGYTF. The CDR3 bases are TGCGCCAGCAGCCCGGGACAGGGGTACTATGGCTACACCTTC.

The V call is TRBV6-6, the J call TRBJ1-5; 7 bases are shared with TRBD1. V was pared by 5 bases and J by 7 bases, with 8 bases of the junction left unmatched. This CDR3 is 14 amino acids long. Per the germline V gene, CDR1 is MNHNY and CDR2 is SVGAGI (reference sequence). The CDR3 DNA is TGTGCCAGCAGTCAGGACAGGCAATTCCAGCCCCAGCATTTT. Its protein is CASSQDRQFQPQHF.

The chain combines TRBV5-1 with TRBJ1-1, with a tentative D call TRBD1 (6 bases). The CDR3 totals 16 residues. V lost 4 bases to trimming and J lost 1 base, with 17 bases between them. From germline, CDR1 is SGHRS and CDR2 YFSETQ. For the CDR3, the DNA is TGCGCCAGCAGCGGAGGGACACCAAGAAGGAACACTGAAGCTTTCTTT. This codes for CASSGGTPRRNTEAFF.

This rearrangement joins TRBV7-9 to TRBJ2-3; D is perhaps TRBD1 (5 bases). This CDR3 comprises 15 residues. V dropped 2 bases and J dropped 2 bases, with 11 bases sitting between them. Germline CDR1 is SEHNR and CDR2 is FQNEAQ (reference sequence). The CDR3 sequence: CASSLRGGDTDTQYF. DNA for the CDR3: TGTGCCAGCAGCTTAAGGGGCGGAGACACAGATACGCAGTATTTT.

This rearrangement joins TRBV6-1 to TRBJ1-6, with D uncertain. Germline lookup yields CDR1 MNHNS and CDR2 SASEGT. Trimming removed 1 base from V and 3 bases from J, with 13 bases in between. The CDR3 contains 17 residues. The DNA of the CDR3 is TGTGCCAGCAGTGAAGGGCAGATATACCGCTATAATTCACCCCTCCACTTT. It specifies CASSEGQIYRYNSPLHF.

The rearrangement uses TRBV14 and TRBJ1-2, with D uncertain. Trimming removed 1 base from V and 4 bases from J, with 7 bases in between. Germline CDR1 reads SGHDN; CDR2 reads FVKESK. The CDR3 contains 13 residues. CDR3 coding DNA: TGTGCCAGCAGCCAAGTGGGCTTCTATGGCTACACCTTC. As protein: CASSQVGFYGYTF.